This T cell receptor (beta chain) was recorded in a study of persistence of HIV-infected CD4 T cells. Study results and limitations: TCR analyses could not target the rare provirus-carrying CMV-responding cells. CMV- and Gag-responding cells had lower TCRbeta richness than CD3/CD28-responding cells. Degenerate expanded CDR3beta sequences were enriched among CMV- and Gag-responding cells.

This CDR3 spans 15 amino acids. Germline V gene lookup returns CDR1 MNHEY and CDR2 SVGAGI. The J segment lost 4 bases and the V segment lost 4 bases, leaving 8 bases of the junction unmatched. Sequencing used immunoSEQ version 4 in survey mode. Profiled with immunoSEQ multiplex PCR; TCRdb holds only in-frame clones, not every one. The table records 50,000 to 65,000 clones, 65% to 75% of them present only once. Overlapping HIV-1 Gag 15-mer peptides at 0.95 to 1 ug per peptide per mL were used. CD40L/CD69 double-negative CD45RO-high memory CD4+ T cells were collected. In the case of this clone: The antigen is unknown.

The specimen was CD4+ T cells sorted from PBMCs after roughly 18-hour stimulation, collected from a patient who received antiretroviral therapy. The V and J genes are TRBV6-5 and TRBJ2-3; 7 positions match TRBD2. The TCR originated in an adult man with HIV who was CMV-seropositive. CDR3 region: CASSSPGGPADTQYF. DNA for the CDR3: TGTGCCAGCAGTTCTCCGGGAGGACCCGCAGATACGCAGTATTTT.